This TCR beta chain originates from a study of T cell changes during pregnancy in multiple sclerosis (dated by TCRdb to about 2019). Study-wide context: Changes in the T cell repertoire over the course of pregnancy were examined in this study in women with multiple sclerosis.

Library construction relied on the immunoSEQ multiplex PCR assay. As stored in TCRdb, this immuneACCESS dataset retains in-frame rearrangements with V and J assigned. A fraction of the clones does not appear; measured against another copy, unresolved V genes explain less than half of the discrepancy, and the remainder lacks a known reason. Recorded for this sample are some 110,000 clones; about 94% of them occurred a single time. Over 1.5% of the sample comes from the top ten. This clone was found a few times. Its antigen specificity is not known. The record has no base qualities; no much larger clone is one base away. At the junction V is shortened by 5 bases and J by 1 base, with 8 bases in between. Sequences MNHEY (CDR1) and SMNVEV (CDR2) are obtained from the germline V gene (reference sequence). The cysteine opens and the phenylalanine closes a CDR3 of 13 amino acids. Only CDR3 DNA is held: 39 bases, read in frame from base 1.

Sequencing was performed on peripheral blood, taken in the third trimester of pregnancy. This sequence was found in a female donor with multiple sclerosis, enrolled in a pregnancy study. The V gene is TRBV27 and the J gene is TRBJ1-1, with a tentative D gene TRBD1 over 5 matching bases. The DNA sequence is as follows: TGTGCCAGCAGTCTCACAGGGAACACTGAAGCTTTCTTT. Its product reads: CASSLTGNTEAFF.